A selection of T cell receptor beta chains follows, all from one sample in a study of OX40 agonist ivuxolimab in advanced cancers. Sequencing used immunoSEQ multiplex PCR; TCRdb keeps in-frame clones, though not all of them. This sample yields more than 50,000 clones, of which more than 75% are seen a single time; roughly 4.5% belongs to the top ten. The sequencing here drew on CD4+ or CD8+ T cells sorted from blood, taken in a trial of the OX40 agonist ivuxolimab. The receptor set was obtained from an adult with an advanced solid tumor such as melanoma, head and neck, liver or kidney cancer. Each CDR3 is given with its conserved first and last residue. A D gene is named only where the DNA matches it firmly. Clone size, where shown, is once, few, many, or a class for clones that have expanded.

once TRBJ1-6 NA TRBV4-3 TGCGCCAGCAGCCATCGACACGAGAGCTCCTATAATTCACCCCTCCACTTT CASSHRHESSYNSPLHF
NA TRBJ1-4 NA TRBV19 TGTGCCAGTCGGGGTCAGGGAAAACTGTTTTTT CASRGQGKLFF
NA TRBJ1-3 TRBD1 TRBV7-2 TGTGCCAGCAGCTTAGGAGGAACAGGGGCTGGAAACACCATATATTTT CASSLGGTGAGNTIYF
NA TRBJ2-7 TRBD2 TRBV30 TGTGCCTGGAGCCTGTCTGGGGCTAGCGGGACATCCTACGAGCAGTACTTC CAWSLSGASGTSYEQYF
NA TRBJ2-3 TRBD2 TRBV27 TGTGCCAGCAGCCCCATCCGGGTGGTAGCGGGCGGATATACGCAGTATTTT CASSPIRVVAGGYTQYF
NA TRBJ2-7 NA TRBV10-3 TGTGCCATCAGAGGGCGTCTTGGATACGAGCAGTACTTC CAIRGRLGYEQYF
NA TRBJ2-1 NA TRBV4-2 TGTGCCAGCAGCCAACAGACCGAACCTGGCAATGAGCAGTTCTTC CASSQQTEPGNEQFF
NA TRBJ2-3 NA TRBV28 TGTGCCAGGACTAGGGCAGGTAGGACAGATACGCAGTATTTT CARTRAGRTDTQYF
once TRBJ2-7 TRBD2 TRBV7-2 TGTGCCAGCAGCTTAGATAGCGGGGGGACCTACGAGCAGTACTTC CASSLDSGGTYEQYF
NA TRBJ1-2 NA TRBV9 TGTGCCAGCAGCTCCTTTGTAACCGGCTACACCTTC CASSSFVTGYTF
NA TRBJ2-3 NA TRBV27 TGTGCCAGCCAAGACTCTCCCATGGATACGCAGTATTTT CASQDSPMDTQYF
NA TRBJ1-2 TRBD1 TRBV6-6 TGTGCCAGCAGGCTACCGGGACAGGGGTATGGCTACACCTTC CASRLPGQGYGYTF
few TRBJ2-1 NA TRBV5-1 TGCGCCAGCAGCTTGGGGACTAACAGACACAATGAGCAGTTCTTC CASSLGTNRHNEQFF
few TRBJ2-7 NA TRBV21-1 TGTGCCAGCAATGAGATCCGGTGGGCTACCTCCTACGAGCAGTACTTC CASNEIRWATSYEQYF
NA TRBJ2-3 NA TRBV9 TGTGCCAGCGGAGACTTGGCGGATACGCAGTATTTT CASGDLADTQYF
NA TRBJ2-5 NA TRBV27 TGTGCCAGCAGTCCCCGGGACTTCCAAGAGACCCAGTACTTC CASSPRDFQETQYF
NA TRBJ2-7 TRBD2 TRBV19 TGTGCCAGTAGTACGAGGGGACTAGCGGACGAGCAGTACTTC CASSTRGLADEQYF
few TRBJ1-1 NA TRBV19 TGTGCCAGTAGGGACGTTGACACTGAAGCTTTCTTT CASRDVDTEAFF
NA TRBJ2-5 NA TRBV9 TGTGCCAGCAGCCCAGGGGAGGTGGAGACCCAGTACTTC CASSPGEVETQYF
NA TRBJ1-5 NA TRBV12-2 TGTGCAAGTCGCCCCGACCGTTACAATCAGCCCCAGCATTTT CASRPDRYNQPQHF
NA TRBJ2-7 NA TRBV7-6 TGTGCCAGCAGCTTACGAGGGATCCGCACGGGCGAGCAGTACTTC CASSLRGIRTGEQYF
NA TRBJ2-7 TRBD1 TRBV14 TGTGCCAGCAGCCTCTCCGGGACAGGGGGCCACGAGCAGTACTTC CASSLSGTGGHEQYF
NA TRBJ2-3 NA TRBV5-6 TGTGCCAGCAGCTTGGCCCTGGGGGCGAGCACAGATACGCAGTATTTT CASSLALGASTDTQYF
NA TRBJ2-1 TRBD2 TRBV9 TGTGCCAGCAGCGTAGCTGGACTAGGACCAGGGGAGCAGTTCTTC CASSVAGLGPGEQFF
NA TRBJ2-1 TRBD1 TRBV4-2 TGTGCCAGCAGCCAAGAAACTGGGACAGGGGACAATGAGCAGTTCTTC CASSQETGTGDNEQFF
NA TRBJ2-7 TRBD1 TRBV5-4 TGTGCCAGCAGCTGGGGGGGCTCGGGACAGGGTTTTTACGAGCAGTACTTC CASSWGGSGQGFYEQYF
NA TRBJ2-2 NA TRBV2 TGTGCCAGCAGTCCTTTGCCCGGGGAGCTGTTTTTT CASSPLPGELFF
NA TRBJ2-5 NA TRBV7-7 TGTGCTAGCAGCTTTCAACGGGCATCAGAGACCCAGTACTTC CASSFQRASETQYF
NA TRBJ2-3 NA TRBV6-5 TGTGCCAGCAGCCCGGGGGATACGCAGTATTTT CASSPGDTQYF
NA TRBJ1-4 NA TRBV10-3 TGTGCCATCAGTGGCGAGGACCTAGCAACTAATGAAAAACTGTTTTTT CAISGEDLATNEKLFF
NA TRBJ2-7 NA TRBV9 TGTGCCAGCAGCGTAGATCCCCCCGGGGGAGCGGCGTACTACGAGCAGTACTTC CASSVDPPGGAAYYEQYF
NA TRBJ2-1 NA TRBV4-2 TGTGCCAGCAGCCAAGGGGGGACTGGGGCCTACAATGAGCAGTTCTTC CASSQGGTGAYNEQFF
NA TRBJ2-3 NA TRBV14 TGTGCCAGCAGCCAGGCTGGGTTCCGTCCGGAGGCAGATACGCAGTATTTT CASSQAGFRPEADTQYF
NA TRBJ2-2 NA TRBV10-1 TGCGCCAGCAGTGATTACAGGGACAATCGGAACACCGGGGAGCTGTTTTTT CASSDYRDNRNTGELFF
NA TRBJ2-7 NA TRBV5-1 TGCGCCAGCAGCTCCCCCCACGAGCAGTACTTC CASSSPHEQYF
NA TRBJ2-3 TRBD2 TRBV2 TGTGCCAGCAGTGTCGGGAGGGGGACAGATACGCAGTATTTT CASSVGRGTDTQYF
NA TRBJ2-7 TRBD1 TRBV2 TGTGCCAGCAGTCAGGACAGGGAGTCCTACGAGCAGTACTTC CASSQDRESYEQYF
NA TRBJ2-1 NA TRBV10-3 TGTGCCATCAGTGAGTCGAAGTCAAGCTCCTACAATGAGCAGTTCTTC CAISESKSSSYNEQFF
NA TRBJ2-1 NA TRBV6-5 TGTGCCAGCAGTTACTATGGCAATAGGAATGAGCAGTTCTTC CASSYYGNRNEQFF
NA TRBJ1-5 NA TRBV5-8 TGTGCCAGCAGCTTACAGGATACACACGGTACACCAAATCAGCCCCAGCATTTT CASSLQDTHGTPNQPQHF
NA TRBJ1-1 NA TRBV19 TGTGCCAGTACGGCGGGGGATACTATGAACACTGAAGCTTTCTTT CASTAGDTMNTEAFF
NA TRBJ2-3 TRBD2 TRBV25-1 TGTGCCAGCAGTTACTTTAGCGGGGGAGAAGCAGATACGCAGTATTTT CASSYFSGGEADTQYF
few TRBJ2-6 NA TRBV7-9 TGTGCCAGCAGCTTTCCGGGGGCCAACGTCCTGACTTTC CASSFPGANVLTF
NA TRBJ1-5 TRBD1 TRBV5-4 TGTGCCAGCAGTCTCGACAGGGGTCGCAATCAGCCCCAGCATTTT CASSLDRGRNQPQHF
NA TRBJ2-1 NA TRBV9 TGTGCCAGCAGCGTAGAACCTCTCTCCTACAATGAGCAGTTCTTC CASSVEPLSYNEQFF
NA TRBJ2-5 TRBD2 TRBV7-8 TGTGCCAGCTGTGGACTAGCGGGAGGCGAGACCCAGTACTTC CASCGLAGGETQYF
NA TRBJ2-3 NA TRBV6-4 TGTGCCAGCAGGTCCGCCGCGGAGTGGACAGATACGCAGTATTTT CASRSAAEWTDTQYF
NA TRBJ2-6 NA TRBV5-1 TGCGCCAGCAGCTTGCTCACAGGTAGAATCAACGTCCTGACTTTC CASSLLTGRINVLTF
NA TRBJ1-4 NA TRBV6-5 TGTGCCAGCACCAGATCCGGCAGTTTGAATGAAAAACTGTTTTTT CASTRSGSLNEKLFF
NA TRBJ2-7 NA TRBV7-2 TGTGCCAGCAGCTATAGTTCAGCCTCCTACGAGCAGTACTTC CASSYSSASYEQYF
NA TRBJ1-2 NA TRBV6-5 TGTGCCAGCAGTTACTCCTGGCAGCTAGACTATGGCTACACCTTC CASSYSWQLDYGYTF
NA TRBJ2-1 NA TRBV7-3 TGTGCCAGCAGCCCCGGGAATAGGGATGAGCAGTTCTTC CASSPGNRDEQFF
few TRBJ2-5 NA TRBV10-3 TGTGCCATATCTGATGGGGAAGGAGAGACCCAGTACTTC CAISDGEGETQYF
NA TRBJ2-6 NA TRBV13 TGTGCCAGCAGCCCACGGGGGCATGGGGCCAACGTCCTGACTTTC CASSPRGHGANVLTF
NA TRBJ2-3 NA TRBV9 TGTGCCAGCAGCCTCACCCCCGGGGGCGGGCTAGGCTCGGCAGATACGCAGTATTTT CASSLTPGGGLGSADTQYF
NA TRBJ2-7 TRBD1 TRBV6-9 TGTGCCAGCAGTTATCTCGGGACAGGGGGCTACGAGCAGTACTTC CASSYLGTGGYEQYF
NA TRBJ2-7 TRBD2 TRBV5-1 TGCGCCAGCAGCTCCTCTAGCGGCTCCTACGAGCAGTACTTC CASSSSSGSYEQYF
NA TRBJ2-6 TRBD1 TRBV15 TGTGCCACCATGATCGACAGGGCTGGGGCCAACGTCCTGACTTTC CATMIDRAGANVLTF